Below are 6 T cell receptor beta chains sequenced from a single sample in a study of PD-L1 blockade in urothelial cancer. Time point denoted: peripheral blood 6 weeks after treatment start. The protocol was immunoSEQ multiplex PCR, while the TCRdb copy is restricted to in-frame clones and leaves out a portion. The table has more than 60,000 clones, 88% seen once. The specimen comprised PBMCs, sampled around atezolizumab (anti-PD-L1) treatment. These receptors all stem from a man in his sixties with urothelial cancer.

Only a few counts were recorded for this clone. The V call is TRBV25-1, the J call TRBJ1-5, with 9 bases identical to TRBD1. The germline gives CDR1 MGHDK, CDR2 SYGVNS. V lost 5 bases and J lost 8; bases outside the gene matches: 10. This CDR3 has 15 residues. The CDR3 sequence: CASSSNRDRVEPQHF. In DNA form, the CDR3 reads TGTGCCAGCAGTTCAAACCGGGACAGGGTGGAGCCCCAGCATTTT. The full variable domain, rest sourced from reference TRBV25-1 and TRBJ1-5, is EADIYQTPRYLVIGTGKKITLECSQTMGHDKMYWYQQDPGMELHLIHYSYGVNSTEKGDLSSESTVSRIRTEHFPLTLESARPSHTSQYLCASSSNRDRVEPQHFGDGTRLSIL.

The J gene is TRBJ1-5, the V gene TRBV5-6; D remains unclear. The germline V gene has CDR1 SGHDT and CDR2 YYEEEE. The CDR3 is 15 amino acids. The V gene lost 4 bases and the J gene lost 0 bases, with 11 bases spanning the gap. CDR3 bases: TGTGCCAGCAGCAAGCAGACATATAGCAATCAGCCCCAGCATTTT. Protein: CASSKQTYSNQPQHF. Looking up the rest from reference TRBV5-6 and TRBJ1-5 gives the full variable domain: DAGVTQSPTHLIKTRGQQVTLRCSPKSGHDTVSWYQQALGQGPQFIFQYYEEEERQRGNFPDRFSGHQFPNYSSELNVNALLLGDSALYLCASSKQTYSNQPQHFGDGTRLSIL.

V and J are TRBV5-1 and TRBJ2-3; no firm D call. The germline V and J ends were trimmed by 0 bases and 6 bases, with 14 bases remaining between them. Germline CDR1 SGHRS, CDR2 YFSETQ. The CDR3 contains 15 residues. The CDR3 region is CASSLAGTPQDTQYF. The CDR3 DNA reads TGCGCCAGCAGCTTGGCCGGAACACCACAGGATACGCAGTATTTT.

The chain has TRBV5-4 and TRBJ1-6, with 9 bases lining up with TRBD1. The CDR3 is 16 amino acids. In germline, CDR1 is SGHNT, CDR2 YYREEE (reference sequence). V was pared by 4 bases and J by 9 bases, with 11 bases of the junction left unmatched. The CDR3 protein is CASSGTGRRWGSPLHF. DNA of the CDR3: TGTGCCAGCAGCGGGACAGGGAGGAGGTGGGGTTCACCCCTCCACTTT.

The chain has TRBV5-1 and TRBJ2-5, with 9 nucleotides matching TRBD2. The germline V gene has CDR1 SGHRS and CDR2 YFSETQ. The CDR3 extends over 13 amino acids. J lost 4 bases, V lost 4 bases, and 2 bases had no gene match. The CDR3 DNA reads as TGCGCCAGCAGCGTACTAGCGGGAGAGACCCAGTACTTC. Its protein product is CASSVLAGETQYF.

This chain connects TRBV4-2 to TRBJ1-5; 8 bases are a match to TRBD1. Germline V gene lookup returns CDR1 LGHNA and CDR2 YNFKEQ. After removal of 2 bases from V and 0 bases from J, the junction contained 21 bases not matched to a gene. This CDR3 has 22 residues. The chain's CDR3 is CASSQSPLSTGTGSNSNQPQHF. Here the CDR3 DNA reads TGTGCCAGCAGCCAATCCCCTCTGTCGACCGGGACAGGTTCTAATAGCAATCAGCCCCAGCATTTT.